The 19 T cell receptor beta chains below all came from one sample that was sequenced in a study of Ad26.COV2.S vaccination and SARS-CoV-2 variants. TCRdb's copy holds only in-frame clones and misses some; the assay was immunoSEQ multiplex PCR. The table has about 440,000 clones, 90% seen once. The treatment: 15 to 20 received Ad26.COV2.S at low or high dose, single or two shots; roughly five received placebo; per-sample allocation not given. Sampling occurred on day 63 after the first vaccine or placebo injection. Here the sequenced sample was peripheral blood, taken in a trial of Ad26.COV2.S vaccine versus placebo. The receptor set was obtained from a person aged 18-60 years who received the Ad26.COV2.S COVID-19 vaccine or a placebo.

The V and J genes are TRBV2 and TRBJ2-1; a possible D gene is TRBD2 (6 bases). Trimming took 2 bases from V and 8 from J, leaving 10 bases between them. Germline values: CDR1 SNHLY, CDR2 FYNNEI. The CDR3 runs to 13 residues. The CDR3 DNA follows: TGTGCCAGCAGTGAATCGCGGGGCGATGAGCAGTTCTTC. Translation gives CASSESRGDEQFF.

The V call is TRBV7-9, the J call TRBJ1-6; 8 bases align to TRBD1. Germline CDR1 reads SEHNR; CDR2 reads FQNEAQ (reference sequence). The V gene end was trimmed by 5 bases and the J gene end by 7 bases; junction bases not matched to a gene: 4. The CDR3 is 14 amino acids. This CDR3 is CASSPRQGNSPLHF. In DNA form, the CDR3 reads TGTGCCAGCAGCCCCCGACAGGGGAATTCACCCCTCCACTTT.

The chain joins TRBV5-1 to TRBJ2-5, with TRBD1 matching over 7 bases. CDR1 SGHRS and CDR2 YFSETQ come from the germline V gene. This CDR3 spans 14 amino acids. With V trimmed by 4 bases and J by 4 bases, 7 bases remained unmatched. The CDR3 is CASSTGTEGETQYF. CDR3 nucleotide sequence: TGCGCCAGCAGCACCGGGACAGAGGGAGAGACCCAGTACTTC. The complete variable domain, with remaining parts taken from reference TRBV5-1 and TRBJ2-5, reads KAGVTQTPRYLIKTRGQQVTLSCSPISGHRSVSWYQQTPGQGLQFLFEYFSETQRNKGNFPGRFSGRQFSNSRSEMNVSTLELGDSALYLCASSTGTEGETQYFGPGTRLLVL.

This clone is a singleton in its sample. This chain links TRBV11-3 with TRBJ2-3; D perhaps matches TRBD1 (5 bases). The CDR3 has 16 amino acids. Trimming stripped 0 bases from V and 0 bases from J, with 10 bases between. Germline V gene data show CDR1 as SGHNT and CDR2 as YENEEA. The chain's CDR3 is CASSLDHQGSTDTQYF. Here the CDR3 DNA reads TGTGCCAGCAGCTTAGATCATCAGGGAAGCACAGATACGCAGTATTTT. The full variable domain, its missing parts supplied by reference TRBV11-3 and TRBJ2-3, is EAGVVQSPRYKIIEKKQPVAFWCNPISGHNTLYWYLQNLGQGPELLIRYENEEAVDDSQLPKDRFSAERLKGVDSTLKIQPAELGDSAVYLCASSLDHQGSTDTQYFGPGTRLTVL.

The chain recombines TRBV4-3 with TRBJ2-1; possibly TRBD2 for D (5 bases). The CDR3 extends over 18 amino acids. CDR1 is LGHNA, CDR2 YSLEER, per germline. Trimming stripped 4 bases from V and 1 base from J, with 20 bases between. This CDR3 reads CASSLRPREALSYNEQFF. In DNA, the CDR3 is TGCGCCAGCAGCCTGAGACCGAGGGAAGCCCTTTCCTACAATGAGCAGTTCTTC.

The CDR3 DNA follows: TGTGCCAGCAGCTTATCACAGGGGGCCCCTAACTATGGCTACACCTTC. Protein: CASSLSQGAPNYGYTF. V usage is TRBV5-6 and J usage is TRBJ1-2, with 9 bases that match TRBD1. This CDR3 region has 16 residues. The germline V gene encodes CDR1 SGHDT and CDR2 YYEEEE. The trim removed 2 bases at V and 0 bases at J, leaving 5 bases unmatched.

This clone appeared a few times. The J gene is TRBJ1-3, the V gene TRBV30; TRBD1 agrees at 11 bases. The length of the CDR3 is 19 residues. Germline CDR1 is GTSNPN and CDR2 is SVGIG (reference sequence). The trim removed 1 base at V and 1 base at J, leaving 12 bases unmatched. The CDR3: CAWSGTGGASRSSGNTIYF. CDR3 bases: TGTGCCTGGAGTGGGACAGGGGGCGCGAGTCGGTCGTCTGGAAACACCATATATTTT.

This clone was counted many times. This chain connects TRBV18 to TRBJ1-6; a possible D gene is TRBD1 (5 bases). Trimming left V 0 bases short and J 9 bases short, with 12 bases between. Germline CDR1 KGHSH, CDR2 LQKENI. The CDR3 is made up of 15 amino acids. The CDR3 DNA reads as TGTGCCAGCTCACCACCCGGGACGGCCCTTTCACCCCTCCACTTT. Translation gives CASSPPGTALSPLHF.

This rearrangement joins TRBV7-3 to TRBJ2-5; 11 bases are a match to TRBD1. Germline values: CDR1 SGHTA, CDR2 FQGTGA. V lost 1 base to trimming and J lost 1 base; unmatched junction nucleotides: 2. This CDR3 is built from 16 residues. As DNA, the CDR3 is TGTGCCAGCAGCTTAATGGGGACAGGGGGCCAAGAGACCCAGTACTTC. As protein: CASSLMGTGGQETQYF.

The rearrangement joins TRBV7-3 to TRBJ2-3; 10 bases are shared with TRBD2. V shed 4 bases, J shed 4 bases, and the junction held 11 bases outside the gene matches. The length of the CDR3 is 17 residues. CDR1 SGHTA and CDR2 FQGTGA come from the germline V gene. Here the CDR3 reads CASSSLGASGSPDTQYF. In nucleotides, the CDR3 is TGTGCCAGCAGCTCATTAGGAGCTAGCGGGAGTCCAGATACGCAGTATTTT. The entire variable domain, with the rest obtained from reference TRBV7-3 and TRBJ2-3, is as follows: GAGVSQTPSNKVTEKGKYVELRCDPISGHTALYWYRQSLGQGPEFLIYFQGTGAADDSGLPNDRFFAVRPEGSVSTLKIQRTERGDSAVYLCASSSLGASGSPDTQYFGPGTRLTVL.

V gene TRBV30 combines with J gene TRBJ2-3; maybe TRBD1 (6 bases). CDR1 and CDR2 from the germline V gene are GTSNPN and SVGIG (reference sequence). This CDR3 has 15 residues. V was clipped by 3 bases and J by 3 bases, with 16 bases between them. Here the CDR3 reads CAWSAGQSGTDTQYF. CDR3 nucleotides: TGTGCCTGGAGCGCAGGACAGTCTGGGACAGATACGCAGTATTTT. Full variable domain (missing parts from reference TRBV30 and TRBJ2-3): SQTIHQWPATLVQPVGSPLSLECTVEGTSNPNLYWYRQAAGRGLQLLFYSVGIGQISSEVPQNLSASRPQDRQFILSSKKLLLSDSGFYLCAWSAGQSGTDTQYFGPGTRLTVL.

The chain is built from TRBV10-3 and TRBJ2-7; unclear D gene. V was pared by 10 bases and J by 0 bases, with 10 bases between. This CDR3 has 12 amino acids. CDR1 and CDR2 (germline): ENHRY, SYGVKD. Here the CDR3 DNA reads TGTGCCAGCGCCCTCGACTCCTACGAGCAGTACTTC. Encoded protein: CASALDSYEQYF.

The gene calls are TRBV7-8 and TRBJ2-7; TRBD1 agrees at 9 bases. Germline V gene sequence: CDR1 SGHVS, CDR2 FQNEAQ. The CDR3 loop spans 14 amino acids. Losses at the gene ends were 5 bases for V and 3 bases for J; bases not matched to a gene: 5. CDR3 region: CASSLGQGIYEQYF. The CDR3, as DNA: TGTGCCAGCAGCCTCGGACAGGGGATCTACGAGCAGTACTTC. The entire variable domain, with the rest obtained from reference TRBV7-8 and TRBJ2-7, is as follows: GAGVSQSPRYKVAKRGQDVALRCDPISGHVSLFWYQQALGQGPEFLTYFQNEAQLDKSGLPSDRFFAERPEGSVSTLKIQRTQQEDSAVYLCASSLGQGIYEQYFGPGTRLTVT.

V gene TRBV5-4 combines with J gene TRBJ1-2; D possibly corresponds to TRBD1 (5 bases). The CDR3 sequence is 13 residues long. Looked up from germline, CDR1 is SGHNT and CDR2 is YYREEE (reference sequence). Trimming removed 1 base from V and 6 bases from J, with 10 bases in between. The CDR3 DNA reads as TGTGCCAGCAGCTTGCCAGGGACCGATGGCTACACCTTC. Translation gives CASSLPGTDGYTF.

The chain recombines TRBV5-4 with TRBJ2-1; 14 positions agree with TRBD2. This CDR3 has 14 residues. J lost 9 bases, V lost 4 bases, and 3 bases had no gene match. Looked up from germline, CDR1 is SGHNT and CDR2 is YYREEE (reference sequence). The DNA of the CDR3 is TGTGCCAGCAGCCCGGGACTAGCGGGAGCTGAGCAGTTCTTC. Its protein is CASSPGLAGAEQFF.

CDR3 DNA sequence: TGTGCCACCAGTGACAACGACAGGGCCGGGGAGCTGTTTTTT. Protein product: CATSDNDRAGELFF. This sequence joins TRBV24-1 and TRBJ2-2; 7 bases are shared with TRBD1. Germline CDR1 KGHDR, CDR2 SFDVKD. The CDR3 consists of 14 residues. Trimming at V came to 4 bases and at J to 6 bases, leaving 4 bases not matched to a gene.

The rearrangement uses TRBV27 and TRBJ2-5; D ambiguous. Deletions cut 4 bases from V and 0 bases from J, with 6 bases between. CDR1 and CDR2 from the germline V gene are MNHEY and SMNVEV (reference sequence). CDR3 length equals 13 residues. The CDR3 loop is CASSSTYQETQYF. The CDR3 DNA reads TGTGCCAGCAGTTCGACGTACCAAGAGACCCAGTACTTC.

The genes are TRBV7-9 and TRBJ2-5; TRBD1 is a possible D gene (5 bases). The germline CDR1 and CDR2 sequences are SEHNR and FQNEAQ (reference sequence). This CDR3 is built from 16 residues. V dropped 1 base and J dropped 0 bases, with 12 bases sitting between them. The CDR3 nucleotides read TGTGCCAGCAGCTTAGGTACAGGAATGTACCAAGAGACCCAGTACTTC. Its translation: CASSLGTGMYQETQYF.

This rearrangement joins TRBV7-8 to TRBJ2-7, with D perhaps TRBD2 (5 bases). The CDR3 is made up of 13 amino acids. V was cut by 5 bases and J by 3 bases, with 11 bases left in between. Per the germline V gene, CDR1 is SGHVS and CDR2 is FQNEAQ. The CDR3 spells CASSRTRNYEQYF. The CDR3 DNA reads TGTGCCAGCAGCCGTACTAGGAACTACGAGCAGTACTTC.